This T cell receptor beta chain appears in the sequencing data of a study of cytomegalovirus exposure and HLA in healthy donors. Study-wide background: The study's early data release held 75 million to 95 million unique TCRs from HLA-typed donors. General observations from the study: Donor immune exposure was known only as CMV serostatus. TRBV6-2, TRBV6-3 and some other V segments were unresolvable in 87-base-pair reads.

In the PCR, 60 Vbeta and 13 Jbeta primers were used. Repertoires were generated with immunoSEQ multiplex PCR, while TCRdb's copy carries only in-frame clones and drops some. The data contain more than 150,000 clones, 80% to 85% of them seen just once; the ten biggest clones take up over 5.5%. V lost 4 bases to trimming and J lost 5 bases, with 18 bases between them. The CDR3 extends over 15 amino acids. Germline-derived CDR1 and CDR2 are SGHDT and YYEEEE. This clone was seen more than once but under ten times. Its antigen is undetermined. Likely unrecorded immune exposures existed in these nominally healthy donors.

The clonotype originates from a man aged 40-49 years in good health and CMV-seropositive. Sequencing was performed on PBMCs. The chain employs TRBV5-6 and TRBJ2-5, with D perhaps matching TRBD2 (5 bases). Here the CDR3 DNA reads TGTGCCAGCAGCCTAGGAGGATTTAACTTGGAGACCCAGTACTTC. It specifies CASSLGGFNLETQYF.